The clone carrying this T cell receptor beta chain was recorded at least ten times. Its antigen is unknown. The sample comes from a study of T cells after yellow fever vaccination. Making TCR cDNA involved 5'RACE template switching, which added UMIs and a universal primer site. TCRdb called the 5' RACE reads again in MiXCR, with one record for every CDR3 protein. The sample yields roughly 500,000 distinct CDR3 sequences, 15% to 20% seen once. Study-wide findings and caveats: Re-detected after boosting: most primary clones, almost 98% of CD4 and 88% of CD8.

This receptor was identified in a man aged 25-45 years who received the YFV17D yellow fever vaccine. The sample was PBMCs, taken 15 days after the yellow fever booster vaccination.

This CDR3 is CASSPQGQGITDTQYF. The CDR3 DNA reads TGCGCCAGCAGCCCCCAAGGCCAGGGGATCACAGATACGCAGTATTTT. The V call is TRBV5-1, the J call TRBJ2-3, with D perhaps TRBD1 (6 bases). Germline V CDR1 and CDR2: SGHRS, YFSETQ. V was clipped by 4 bases and J by 2 bases, with 17 bases between them. The CDR3 consists of 16 residues.